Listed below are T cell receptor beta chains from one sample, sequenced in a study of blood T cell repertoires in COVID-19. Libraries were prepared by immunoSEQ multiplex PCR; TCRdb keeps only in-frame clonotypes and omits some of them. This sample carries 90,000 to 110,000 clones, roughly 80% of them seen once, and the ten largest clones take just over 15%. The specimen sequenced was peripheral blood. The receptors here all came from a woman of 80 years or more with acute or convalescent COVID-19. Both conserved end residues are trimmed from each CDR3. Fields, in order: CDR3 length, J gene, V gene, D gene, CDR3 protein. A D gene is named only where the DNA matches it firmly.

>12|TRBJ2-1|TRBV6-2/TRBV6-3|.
ASSYGGTYNEQF
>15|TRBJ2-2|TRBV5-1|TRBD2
ASSLVAGGPGTGELF
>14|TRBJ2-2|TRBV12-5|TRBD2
ASGLGSSGRAGELF
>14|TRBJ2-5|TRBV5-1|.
ASSSLATGPQETQY
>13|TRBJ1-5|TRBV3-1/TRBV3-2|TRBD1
ASSQGTGYNQPQH
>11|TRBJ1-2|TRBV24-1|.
ATPHGREDGYT
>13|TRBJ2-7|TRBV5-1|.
ASSLISGSTYEQY
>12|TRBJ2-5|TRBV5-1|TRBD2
ASSSLAGVETQY
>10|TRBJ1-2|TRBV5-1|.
ASSLQGGGYT
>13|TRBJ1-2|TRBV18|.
ASSPAGGPNYGYT
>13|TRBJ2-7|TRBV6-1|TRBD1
ASSEAGNRGHEQY
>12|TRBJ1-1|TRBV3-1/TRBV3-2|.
ASSQDSGYTEAF
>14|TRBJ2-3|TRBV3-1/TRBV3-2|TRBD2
ASSQDKSGRTDTQY
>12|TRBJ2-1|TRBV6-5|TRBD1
ASSFDRDRGQEF
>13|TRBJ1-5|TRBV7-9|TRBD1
ASSLGTGVGQPQH
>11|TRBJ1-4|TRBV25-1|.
ASRLGRGEKLF
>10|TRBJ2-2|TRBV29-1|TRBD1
SSDRVRGELF
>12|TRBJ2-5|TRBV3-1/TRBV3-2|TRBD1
ASSLDRGVETQY